This TCR beta chain was identified during a study of cytotoxic CD8 clonotypes in ibrutinib-treated CLL. The CDR3 contains 14 residues. V was clipped by 4 bases and J by 7 bases, with 17 bases between them. Germline V lookup: CDR1 MNHEY, CDR2 SMNVEV (reference sequence). Repertoires were generated with immunoSEQ multiplex PCR, while TCRdb's copy carries only in-frame clones and drops some. Of under 200,000 clones listed, approximately 84% are singletons. This sequence joins TRBV27 and TRBJ2-7; tentative D call: TRBD2 (6 bases). The sequences come from PBMCs, collected after 24 months of ibrutinib treatment. The receptor was derived from a human donor with chronic lymphocytic leukemia. The CDR3 protein is CASSYVQGGREQYF. CDR3 coding DNA: TGTGCCAGCAGTTACGTCCAGGGAGGTCGGGAGCAGTACTTC.